This T cell receptor (beta chain) originates from a study of blood T cell repertoires in COVID-19. Study-wide background: The United States, Italy and Spain provided the acute and convalescent COVID-19 samples. Sources were T cells, B-cell-depleted T cells, or PBMCs; the material itself was cDNA or gDNA.

Original handling: From reference gene primer amplification, estimates of nucleated cell counts were derived. TCRdb's copy holds only in-frame clones and misses some; the assay was immunoSEQ multiplex PCR. That table gives V, J and clone size, and the DNA gave D and trimming. Of 250,000 to 300,000 clones in the sample, 89% are singletons; the top ten hold around 4.6%. The table lists this clone with a count of one. Germline lookup yields CDR1 SNHLY and CDR2 FYNNEI. The ends were cut back, 0 bases at V and 9 bases at J, with 23 bases in the middle. The CDR3 extends over 17 amino acids. The TCR comes from a woman aged 40 to 55 who had recovered from COVID-19. Sequencing was performed on peripheral blood. This chain uses TRBV2 with TRBJ1-2; tentative D call: TRBD1 (6 bases). The CDR3 sequence is CASSEAAGALPRWSYTF. CDR3 nucleotides: TGTGCCAGCAGTGAAGCAGCGGGGGCCCTACCAAGGTGGAGCTACACCTTC.